This is a list of T cell receptor beta chains from one sample in a study of regulatory T cells in long-lasting Graves disease. One entry per CDR3 protein results from TCRdb running MiXCR on the multiplex PCR reads. The table shows a few hundred thousand distinct CDR3 sequences, with about 16% occurring only once. The sample consisted of peripheral blood mononuclear cells (PBMCs), taken at new diagnosis, from a patient treated with antithyroid drugs. These receptors all stem from a female donor with Graves disease. Each CDR3 is given with its conserved first and last residue. The D gene is left open where the match is weak. Only part of the rows carry a size: once, few, many, or a class if the clone is expanded.

clone_size	v_call	d_call	j_call	cdr3_nt	cdr3_aa
many	TRBV11-2	TRBD2	TRBJ2-1	TGTGCCAGCAGCTTATTGTCAGCGGGAGGGCCGGTGTGGAATGAGCAGTTCTTC	CASSLLSAGGPVWNEQFF
many	TRBV30	TRBD2	TRBJ2-1	TGTGCCTGGAGTCGAAAAGCGGGAGTCCCCAATGAGCAGTTCTTC	CAWSRKAGVPNEQFF
.	TRBV19	.	TRBJ2-7	TGTGCCAGTGGGCCAACACTTTTTTACGAGCAGTACTTC	CASGPTLFYEQYF
many	TRBV6-5	TRBD1	TRBJ2-1	TGTGCCAGCAGTTACCAGGACAGGGGGAATGAGCAGTTCTTC	CASSYQDRGNEQFF
many	TRBV28	.	TRBJ2-3	TGTGCCAGCAGTTTTTATGGCATAGGCTCTAGCACAGATACGCAGTATTTT	CASSFYGIGSSTDTQYF
few	TRBV7-9	.	TRBJ1-3	TGTGCCAGCAGCAAGGGTGGAAACACCATATATTTT	CASSKGGNTIYF
.	TRBV2	.	TRBJ2-2	TGTGCCAGCAGCGCCGCCTCCCCCCAAACCGGGGAGCTGTTTTTT	CASSAASPQTGELFF
.	TRBV12-5	TRBD2	TRBJ2-7	TGTGCTAGTGGTTTGACTAGCGGGAGGGCCGGGTACGAGCAGTACTTC	CASGLTSGRAGYEQYF
.	TRBV4-1	.	TRBJ2-3	TGCGCCGGCAGCCAGAGTTTCATAAGCGGGAGCACAGATACGCAGTATTTT	CAGSQSFISGSTDTQYF
many	TRBV12-3/TRBV12-4	.	TRBJ2-5	TGTGCCAGCAGCTGGGACGATAAGACCCAGTACTTC	CASSWDDKTQYF
many	TRBV7-8	TRBD2	TRBJ2-3	TGTGCCAGCAGCCTATTCCCGGGACTAGCAAATAGGGCAGATACGCAGTATTTT	CASSLFPGLANRADTQYF
.	TRBV7-9	TRBD1	TRBJ1-2	TGTGCCAGCAGCTTCCTCTCAGGACAGGGGGCAGGAGGCTACACCTTC	CASSFLSGQGAGGYTF
.	TRBV6-1	TRBD1	TRBJ2-7	TGTGCCAGCACTCGGGACAGGGGGAAGAGCGAGCAGTACTTC	CASTRDRGKSEQYF
.	TRBV6-1	.	TRBJ2-1	TGTGCCAGCAGTCCCCCCGCTAGCGTACTCTCCAGAGAGCAGTTCTTC	CASSPPASVLSREQFF
.	TRBV28	.	TRBJ1-5	TGTGCCAGCAGTTTAATCCCCCGGGATCAGCCCCAGCATTTT	CASSLIPRDQPQHF